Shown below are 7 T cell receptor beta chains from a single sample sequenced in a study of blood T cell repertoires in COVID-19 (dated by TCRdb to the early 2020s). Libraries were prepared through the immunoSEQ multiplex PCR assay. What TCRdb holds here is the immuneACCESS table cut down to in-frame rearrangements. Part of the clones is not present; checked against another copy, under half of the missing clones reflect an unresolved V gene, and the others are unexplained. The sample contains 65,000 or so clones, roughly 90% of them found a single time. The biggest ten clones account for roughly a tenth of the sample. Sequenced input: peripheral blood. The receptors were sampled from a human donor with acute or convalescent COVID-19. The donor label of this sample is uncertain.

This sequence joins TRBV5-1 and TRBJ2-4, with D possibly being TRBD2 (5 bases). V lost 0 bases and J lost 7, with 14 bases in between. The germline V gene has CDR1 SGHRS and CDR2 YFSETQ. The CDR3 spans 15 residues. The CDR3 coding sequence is TGCGCCAGCAGCTTGGTCCTGCAATCGGGGAACATTCAGTACTTC. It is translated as CASSLVLQSGNIQYF.

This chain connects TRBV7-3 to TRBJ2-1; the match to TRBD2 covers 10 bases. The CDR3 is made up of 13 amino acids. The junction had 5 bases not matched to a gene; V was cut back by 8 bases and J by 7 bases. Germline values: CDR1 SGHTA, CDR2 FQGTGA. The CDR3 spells CASSSSGSNEQFF. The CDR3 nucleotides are TGTGCCAGCTCCTCTAGCGGGAGTAATGAGCAGTTCTTC.

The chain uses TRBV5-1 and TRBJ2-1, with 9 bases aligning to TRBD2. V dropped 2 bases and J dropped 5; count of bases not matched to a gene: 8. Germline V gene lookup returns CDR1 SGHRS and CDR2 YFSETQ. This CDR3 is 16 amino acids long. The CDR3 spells CASSLIAGANNNEQFF. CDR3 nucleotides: TGCGCCAGCAGCTTAATAGCGGGAGCGAATAACAATGAGCAGTTCTTC.

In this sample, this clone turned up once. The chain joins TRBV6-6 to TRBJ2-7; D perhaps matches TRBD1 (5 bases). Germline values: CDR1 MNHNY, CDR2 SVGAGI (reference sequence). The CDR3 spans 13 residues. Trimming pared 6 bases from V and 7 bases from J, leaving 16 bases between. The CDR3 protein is CASRDAGLGEQYF. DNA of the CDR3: TGTGCCAGCAGAGATGCAGGGTTGGGTGAGCAGTACTTC.

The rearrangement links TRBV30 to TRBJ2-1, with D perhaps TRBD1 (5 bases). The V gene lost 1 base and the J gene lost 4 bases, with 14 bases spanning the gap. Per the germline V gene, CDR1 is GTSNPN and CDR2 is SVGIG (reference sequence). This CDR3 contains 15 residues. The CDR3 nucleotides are TGTGCCTGGAGTGAAGGGCATAGGGGATACAATGAGCAGTTCTTC. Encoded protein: CAWSEGHRGYNEQFF.

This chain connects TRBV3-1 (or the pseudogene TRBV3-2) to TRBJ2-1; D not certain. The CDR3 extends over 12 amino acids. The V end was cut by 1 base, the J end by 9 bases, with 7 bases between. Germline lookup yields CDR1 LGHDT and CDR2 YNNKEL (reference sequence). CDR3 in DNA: TGTGCCAGCAGCCAAGCCCGAGGTGAGCAGTTCTTC. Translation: CASSQARGEQFF.

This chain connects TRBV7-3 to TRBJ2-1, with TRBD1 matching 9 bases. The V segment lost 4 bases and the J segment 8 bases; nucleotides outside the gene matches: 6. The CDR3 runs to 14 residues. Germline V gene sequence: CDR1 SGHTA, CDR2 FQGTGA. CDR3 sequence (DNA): TGTGCCAGCAGCTCATCGGACAGGGGCGATGAGCAGTTCTTC. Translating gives CASSSSDRGDEQFF.